This T cell receptor (beta chain) was identified in a study of cytomegalovirus exposure and HLA in healthy donors (dated 2017 in TCRdb). Looking at the study overall: An earlier analysis of some 620 of the donors reported over 250 Gb of sequence data and 117 million unique TCR beta sequences obtained from approximately 180 million T cells. An early release that covered about 640 HLA-typed donors contained approximately 320 gigabases of sequencing data and 85 million to 100 million unique TCR sequences. Among the roughly 390 genotyped donors, 75% to 90% belonged to the genetic ancestry cluster associated with self-reported Caucasian donors. The aim of the study was to test whether cataloging public T cell receptors could identify signatures of past pathogen exposure. The study used immunosequencing to profile the T cell repertoires of 670 or so subjects and linked those repertoires to cytomegalovirus serostatus. A separate validation cohort of some 130 different subjects was used in addition to the approximately 610-subject first cohort. To predict cytomegalovirus infection status, the study combined high-throughput TCR immunosequencing, statistical association of individual TCRs with disease status, and machine learning. A later analysis re-examined previously published TCR beta repertoires from roughly 720 donors and added high-resolution HLA genotyping to investigate patterns of TCR occurrence. Rather than using new phenotypic data, the later analysis identified candidate immune exposures from TCR beta sequences and from how often those sequences occurred across donors. An earlier analysis of 587 of the donors applied high-throughput TCR beta sequencing to assess whether each TCR beta V gene segment acted as functional or pseudogenic. Donor age, sex, ethnicity and CMV serostatus were collected together with the repertoire data. In a later genetic analysis, genome-wide SNP genotypes for about 55% of the 666 donors were used, and that subset was treated as a discovery cohort. Every repertoire in the discovery cohort had been generated on one and the same sequencing platform. Both class I and class II loci were covered by HLA typing, at four-digit resolution. The number of donors typed differed by locus, with roughly 629-640 for A, B, C, DRB1 and DQB1, roughly 550 for DQA1, approximately 580 for DPA1, and approximately 470 for DPB1. Because of strong linkage in the cohort, roughly five DR-DQ haplotypes were treated as single units for association and clustering. On average, 235,054 unique TCR beta nucleotide sequences were sequenced per donor among 300 to 500 genotyped donors of the cohort, with 15% to 20% of those sequences being non-productive. Paper-wide results and their limitations: This cohort had only TCR beta chains sequenced, and the lack of alpha or paired-chain data limited which features could be detected. Correlated functional status among segregating V segments might reflect linkage disequilibrium, but an unknown experimental factor could not be ruled out. While some public TCRs were present in many individuals, most TCR sequences turned up only very rarely across donors. The 87-base-pair reads could not distinguish some IMGT-functional V segments, including TRBV6-2 and TRBV6-3, so those segments were excluded. The earlier analysis of some 560 of the donors excluded roughly 17 rarely observed V segments, including chromosome 9 orphons, because counts were too low. A cluster of highly shared sequence variants was judged likely to be a technical artifact of the sequencing pipeline. In a later analysis, TCR association rates were found to vary across HLA loci, with the most associated TCRs seen for DRB1 alleles and the fewest for HLA-C alleles. In a later analysis, some 17,000 TCR beta sequences were associated with specific HLA alleles at a false discovery rate of 0.05. The only immune exposure information available for the cohort was CMV serostatus. Because HLA typing was unavailable for some donors at each locus, only the typed subset was used in association tests. In a later genetic analysis, a missense DCLRE1C variant was associated with V-gene and J-gene trimming of TCR beta chains, and the association was replicated in an independent cohort. Assigning TCR associations to individual alleles was difficult when HLA alleles, especially DR and DQ, strongly co-occurred. The study gave a list of 150 to 200 TCR beta chains associated with cytomegalovirus. The classifier was reported to diagnose cytomegalovirus status with high specificity and sensitivity in both the original and validation cohorts. A later analysis found that most CMV-associated TCR beta chains appeared HLA-restricted, with HLA associations seemingly driven largely by CMV exposure. According to the authors, the approach could potentially be generalized to other disease states and immunological phenotypes. In vitro tests confirmed that a few of the cytomegalovirus-associated TCR beta chains recognize cytomegalovirus antigens. A further reported finding was that TCR beta sequences accurately predicted the HLA-A and HLA-B alleles for most subjects in the first cohort. A later analysis reported that several top co-occurrence clusters appeared linked to parvovirus B19, influenza, CMV and Epstein-Barr virus. In an earlier analysis of approximately 600 of the donors, most TCR beta V segments were observed in productive rearrangements about 90% or about 30% of the time, broadly matching IMGT annotations. A later genetic analysis reported fewer N-insertions in productive TCRs among donors in an Asian-associated ancestry cluster than the 666-donor mean. Sequencing depth was assumed to be roughly uniform across donors in the presence/absence analyses, though that assumption may not hold. A later analysis found that HLA-associated TCR beta chains were more clonally expanded and had lower generation probabilities than equally common non-associated chains.

Libraries came from the immunoSEQ multiplex PCR assay. For the multiplex PCR, a mixture combining 60 forward primers for TCR Vbeta segments and 13 reverse primers for TCR Jbeta segments was used. Amplification of the CDR3 region of rearranged TCR beta genes was performed with a multiplex PCR assay on genomic DNA. The Illumina HiSeq System was used to sequence the amplified TCR beta libraries as 87-base-pair reads. Turning to the authors' computational methods: In a later analysis, tens of millions of unique TCR beta chains were counted across the approximately 640 repertoires, and around 10 million of these chains were shared by at least two donors. Raw reads were error-corrected and collapsed into unique sequences by a nearest-neighbor algorithm in which closely related sequences were merged to remove PCR and sequencing errors. V, D and J gene segments were assigned by aligning CDR3 sequences to IMGT reference sequences. For a sequence to be retained, at least a six-nucleotide match to both a V gene segment and a J gene segment was required. A rearrangement was called productive if the CDR3 had no stop codons and remained in frame with V and J, and every other rearrangement was called non-productive. Following IMGT convention, CDR3 was defined as the stretch from the second conserved V-encoded cysteine to the conserved J-encoded phenylalanine. The earlier analysis of some 600 of the donors excluded sequences that lacked an unambiguous match to a single V gene segment. An earlier analysis of over 450 of the donors classified V segments as functional when productive rearrangements were above 56.7% and as segregating when the standard deviation between donors was above 5%. A statistical classification framework was built for diagnosing cytomegalovirus status from the catalog of TCR beta chain sequences. V and J gene assignment, in a later analysis, came from comparing TCR nucleotide sequences with IMGT/GENE-DB human TR gene sequences. In a later analysis, CDR3 sequences and most-parsimonious VDJ recombination scenarios were assigned using the TCRdist pipeline. In a later analysis, every TCR beta chain was defined by the combination of its CDR3 amino acid sequence and its V-gene family, and reads without a unique V-gene family were dropped. In a later analysis, 500 to 650 highly shared, low-generation-probability nucleotide sequences were removed to address suspected cross-contamination and a sequencing artifact. In a later analysis, a clonal expansion index for each public chain was calculated from normalized within-repertoire ranks of inferred template counts. A later analysis computed generation probabilities with a VDJ recombination model fitted to out-of-frame rearrangements, and checked the results against IGoR. A later analysis scored TCR-TCR, TCR-HLA and TCR-CMV co-occurrence with hypergeometric tests, applying a repertoire-size bias correction to TCR pairs. A later analysis estimated false discovery rates by permuting HLA or CMV assignments 20 times. In a later analysis, co-occurring TCRs were grouped with DBSCAN, and TCRdist sequence similarity was added when clustering was performed within HLA-allele-positive subsets. For co-occurrence clustering, repertoires with fewer than 30,000 or more than 120,000 public chains were excluded, along with four or five repertoires with anomalous nucleotide sharing. This immuneACCESS table, as held by TCRdb, lists in-frame sequences with V and J called but not all clones. Of the missing ones, under half trace to an unresolved V gene in checked studies; the others have no known cause. From that table come the V and J calls and clone size; the DNA was used to work out D and trimming. This sample's table has entries for roughly 200,000 clones. The ten biggest clones cover approximately 6.9% of the sample.

Remarks on this clone: The specificity of this receptor is unknown.

The cohort comprised fewer than 700 healthy bone marrow donors. At the time of sampling, every cohort member was nominally healthy, though immune exposures that went unrecorded were likely present. The donor tested CMV seronegative and was one of the 352 seronegative cohort members. Every donor gave a peripheral blood sample, and the peripheral blood mononuclear cells from that sample were used for TCR beta sequencing. Genomic DNA extraction from the blood cell samples was performed with the Qiagen DNeasy Blood Extraction Kit. Looking up the germline V gene yields CDR1 MGHDK and CDR2 SYGVNS. From the cysteine through the phenylalanine, the CDR3 covers 15 amino acids. Kept here is only the CDR3 DNA, which spans 45 bases and is read in frame from base 1. Deletion took 7 bases off V and 10 bases off J, with a span of 23 bases between the germline ends.

The sample comprised PBMCs. The clonotype was recovered from a young man in good health and CMV-seronegative. The V and J segments used are TRBV25-1 and TRBJ2-1; tentative D gene TRBD2, with 5 bases matching. The CDR3 sequence is CASTDIGLAQSEQFF. The DNA reads as follows: TGTGCCAGCACTGACATAGGACTGGCCCAGAGCGAGCAGTTCTTC.